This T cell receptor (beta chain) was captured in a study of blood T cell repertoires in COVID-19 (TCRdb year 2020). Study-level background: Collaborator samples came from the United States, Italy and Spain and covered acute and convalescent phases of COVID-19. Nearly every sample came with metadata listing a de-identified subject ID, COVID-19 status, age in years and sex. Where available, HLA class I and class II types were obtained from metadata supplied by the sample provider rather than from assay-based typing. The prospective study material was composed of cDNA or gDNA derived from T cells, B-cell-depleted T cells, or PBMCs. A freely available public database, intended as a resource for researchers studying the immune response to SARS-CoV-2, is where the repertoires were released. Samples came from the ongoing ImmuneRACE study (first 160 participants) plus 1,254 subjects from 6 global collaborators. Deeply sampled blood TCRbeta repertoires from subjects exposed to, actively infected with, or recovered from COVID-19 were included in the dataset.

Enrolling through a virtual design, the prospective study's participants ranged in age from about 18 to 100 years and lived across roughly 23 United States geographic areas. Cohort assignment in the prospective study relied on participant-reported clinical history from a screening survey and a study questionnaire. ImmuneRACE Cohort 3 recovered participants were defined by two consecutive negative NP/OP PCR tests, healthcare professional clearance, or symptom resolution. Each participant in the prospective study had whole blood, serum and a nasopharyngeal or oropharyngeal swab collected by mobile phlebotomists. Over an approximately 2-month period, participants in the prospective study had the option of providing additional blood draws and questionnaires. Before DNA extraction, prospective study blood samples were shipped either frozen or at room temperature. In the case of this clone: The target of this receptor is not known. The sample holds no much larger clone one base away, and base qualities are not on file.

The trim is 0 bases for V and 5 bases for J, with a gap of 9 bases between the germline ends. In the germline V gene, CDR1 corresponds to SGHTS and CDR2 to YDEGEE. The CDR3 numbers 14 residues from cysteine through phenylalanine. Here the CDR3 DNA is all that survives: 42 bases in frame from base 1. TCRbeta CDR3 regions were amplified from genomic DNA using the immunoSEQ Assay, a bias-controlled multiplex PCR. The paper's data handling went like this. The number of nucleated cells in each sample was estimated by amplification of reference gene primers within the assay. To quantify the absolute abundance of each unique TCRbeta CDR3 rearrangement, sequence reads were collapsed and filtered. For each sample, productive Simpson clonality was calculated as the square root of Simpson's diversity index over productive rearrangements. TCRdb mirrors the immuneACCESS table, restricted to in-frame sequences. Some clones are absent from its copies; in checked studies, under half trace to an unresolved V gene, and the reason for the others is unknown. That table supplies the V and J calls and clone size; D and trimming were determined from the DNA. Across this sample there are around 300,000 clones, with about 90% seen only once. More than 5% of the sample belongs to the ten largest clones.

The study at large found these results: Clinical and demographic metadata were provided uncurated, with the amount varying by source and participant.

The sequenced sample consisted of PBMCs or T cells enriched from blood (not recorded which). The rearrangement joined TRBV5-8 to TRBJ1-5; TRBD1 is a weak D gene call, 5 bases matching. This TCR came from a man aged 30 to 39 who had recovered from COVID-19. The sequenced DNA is TGTGCCAGCAGCTTGGAGGGAGGGGATCAGCCCCAGCATTTT. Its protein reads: CASSLEGGDQPQHF.